This is a list of T cell receptor beta chains from one sample in a study of beta chain features in type 1 diabetes. Only in-frame clones appear in the TCRdb table, and some are missing; sequencing was by immunoSEQ multiplex PCR. The sample shows about 300,000 clones, approximately 12% of them seen only once. Sequencing used naive CD4+ T cells from blood. Receptor source: a woman aged 18 to 35 with type 1 diabetes. Each CDR3 is given with its conserved first and last residue. A D gene is named only where the DNA matches it firmly. A clone size is listed for some rows: how often the clone was seen (once, few, many), or a class if it is expanded.

size	V	J	D	DNA	CDR3
-	TRBV27	TRBJ2-7	TRBD1	TGTGCCAGCAGACCGACCGGGACAGGGGTGTACGAGCAGTACTTC	CASRPTGTGVYEQYF
few	TRBV13	TRBJ2-1	TRBD2	TGTGCCAGCAGAGTAACTAGCGGGAATAGAGGTGAGCAGTTCTTC	CASRVTSGNRGEQFF
few	TRBV6-6	TRBJ2-7	-	TGTGCCAGCAGCGGGTACTACGAGCAGTACTTC	CASSGYYEQYF
-	TRBV5-1	TRBJ1-1	-	TGCGCCAGCAGCTCCCGGGAATTCACTGAAGCTTTCTTT	CASSSREFTEAFF
few	TRBV28	TRBJ2-1	TRBD1	TGTGCCAGCAGTAACAGGGGGCTATACAATGAGCAGTTCTTC	CASSNRGLYNEQFF
-	TRBV9	TRBJ1-1	-	TGTGCCAGCACCCAGGGAGGGACGGTGAACACTGAAGCTTTCTTT	CASTQGGTVNTEAFF
-	TRBV11-3	TRBJ1-1	-	TGTGCCAGCAGCCTCCGCGGGGGTCCAGCTTTCTTT	CASSLRGGPAFF
-	TRBV11-2	TRBJ2-1	TRBD1	TGTGCCAGCAGCCCGGGAGGGGACAGGGGAAACAATGAGCAGTTCTTC	CASSPGGDRGNNEQFF
few	TRBV7-9	TRBJ2-1	TRBD2	TGTGCCAGTCGCCAGGGGCCTAGCGGGAGCCCCGGACAGTTCTTC	CASRQGPSGSPGQFF
-	TRBV30	TRBJ1-1	-	TGTGCCTGGAGCCCTCGACACAGCCTTGAAGCTTTCTTT	CAWSPRHSLEAFF
few	TRBV7-2	TRBJ2-3	TRBD2	TGTGCCAGCAGCAAGAGCGGGAGGGGCACAGATACGCAGTATTTT	CASSKSGRGTDTQYF
-	TRBV4-2	TRBJ2-5	TRBD1	TGTGCCAGCAGCCAAGGAGGGGCAGGGGGTTTCCAAGAGACCCAGTACTTC	CASSQGGAGGFQETQYF
-	TRBV7-2	TRBJ2-4	-	TGTGCCAGCAGCTTAGCGCAGGGGAGTGGAAACATTCAGTACTTC	CASSLAQGSGNIQYF
-	TRBV4-1	TRBJ2-7	-	TGCGCCAGCAGCCAGCAGGGGTCTCGAGAGCAGTACTTC	CASSQQGSREQYF
-	TRBV10-3	TRBJ2-2	-	TGTGCCATCAGTGGAACTAGAGCGAACACCGGGGAGCTGTTTTTT	CAISGTRANTGELFF
-	TRBV5-1	TRBJ2-5	TRBD1	TGCGCCAGCAGCACCGGGACAGGGGGTGAGACCCAGTACTTC	CASSTGTGGETQYF
-	TRBV5-1	TRBJ2-3	TRBD1	TGCGCCAGCAGGACAGGGGCACAAGATACGCAGTATTTT	CASRTGAQDTQYF
-	TRBV7-9	TRBJ2-2	TRBD2	TGTGCCAGCAGCTTATGGACTAGCGGGCGCTGGTTGGACGCCGGGGAGCTGTTTTTT	CASSLWTSGRWLDAGELFF
-	TRBV21-1	TRBJ2-1	-	TGTGCCAGCAGCAAAGATGAGGCTAGCGAGTGCCCTATTTACAATGAGCAGTTCTTC	CASSKDEASECPIYNEQFF
-	TRBV6-5	TRBJ2-3	-	TGTGCCAGCAAATATGCCGGGGGAGTCACAGATACGCAGTATTTT	CASKYAGGVTDTQYF
few	TRBV10-1	TRBJ2-1	-	TGCGCCAGCAGTGACCTAGAGAAGTACAATGAGCAGTTCTTC	CASSDLEKYNEQFF
-	TRBV5-4	TRBJ2-3	-	TGTGCCAGCAGCCGGCGCTATGTAGGGGGAGCAGATACGCAGTATTTT	CASSRRYVGGADTQYF
few	TRBV15	TRBJ2-1	TRBD2	TGTGCCACCAGCGGGGGACTAGCGGCCAGCTCCTACAATGAGCAGTTCTTC	CATSGGLAASSYNEQFF
-	TRBV7-6	TRBJ2-3	-	TGTGCCAGCAGCCCCCAAAGTAGGGGAGATACGCAGTATTTT	CASSPQSRGDTQYF
-	TRBV25-1	TRBJ2-1	TRBD1	TGTGCCAGCAGCCCCCCGACAGGGGGCTTCGGTGAGCAGTTCTTC	CASSPPTGGFGEQFF
few	TRBV20-1	TRBJ2-1	-	TGCAGTGCTAGAGCTAGAGATGAGCAGTTCTTC	CSARARDEQFF
few	TRBV4-1	TRBJ2-1	-	TGCGCCAGCAGCCAAGACGGACAGCACTCCTACAATGAGCAGTTCTTC	CASSQDGQHSYNEQFF
few	TRBV5-1	TRBJ2-1	TRBD2	TGCGCCAGCAGCTTGTCCCAGCTGACTAGCTGGCAGTTCTTC	CASSLSQLTSWQFF
-	TRBV7-9	TRBJ2-3	-	TGTGCCAGCAGCGACAGGATGCCACAGGGGCAGTATTTT	CASSDRMPQGQYF
-	TRBV6-5	TRBJ1-2	-	TGTGCCAGCAGTTACTCTGGGGGGAAGGGCTATGGCTACACCTTC	CASSYSGGKGYGYTF
few	TRBV5-6	TRBJ2-7	TRBD2	TGTGCCAGCAGCTTGGCAGTAGCGGGAGTCCCTAACTTTTACGAGCAGTACTTC	CASSLAVAGVPNFYEQYF
-	TRBV30	TRBJ2-4	-	TGTGCCTGGAGCCTTAGACAGAGACTAGCCAAAAACATTCAGTACTTC	CAWSLRQRLAKNIQYF
-	TRBV2	TRBJ2-7	-	TGTGCCAGCAGTGAATTCGACTTACCCTACGAGCAGTACTTC	CASSEFDLPYEQYF
-	TRBV7-9	TRBJ2-5	TRBD2	TGTGCCAGCAGCTTCGGTAGCGGGAGTCGTGAGACCCAGTACTTC	CASSFGSGSRETQYF
-	TRBV7-2	TRBJ2-7	TRBD1	TGTGCCAGCAGCCCACGACAGGGCGGCGAGCAGTACTTC	CASSPRQGGEQYF
-	TRBV7-2	TRBJ2-1	-	TGTGCCAGCAGCCGGCGGGATGGGGGCAATGAGCAGTTCTTC	CASSRRDGGNEQFF
-	TRBV6-6	TRBJ2-1	-	TGTGCCACGTGGACACATTCCAACCACAATGAGCAGTTCTTC	CATWTHSNHNEQFF
-	TRBV7-9	TRBJ2-3	TRBD2	TGTGCCAGCAGCTTAATGAGCGGGAGGCTAGATACGCAGTATTTT	CASSLMSGRLDTQYF
few	TRBV19	TRBJ2-5	-	TGTGCCAGTAGCTCTCTGACGGGTCAAGAGACCCAGTACTTC	CASSSLTGQETQYF
few	TRBV6-5	TRBJ2-7	-	TGTGCCAGCAGTTACTCGCCAGGTCTTGTGAACGAGCAGTACTTC	CASSYSPGLVNEQYF
few	TRBV18	TRBJ2-1	TRBD2	TGTGCCAGCTTGAGAGGAACTAGCGGGCAAACCAATGAGCAGTTCTTC	CASLRGTSGQTNEQFF
-	TRBV7-8	TRBJ1-2	-	TGTGCCAGCAGCCCGCGGGACGACAACTATGGCTACACCTTC	CASSPRDDNYGYTF
few	TRBV9	TRBJ2-5	TRBD2	TGTGCCAGCAGCGTAGAATTGGCTAGCGGGCGAGAGACCCAGTACTTC	CASSVELASGRETQYF
few	TRBV9	TRBJ1-4	-	TGTGCCAGCAGCGTACAGGGTGCCTTCGGCGAAAAACTGTTTTTT	CASSVQGAFGEKLFF
few	TRBV7-2	TRBJ1-2	TRBD1	TGTGCCAGCAGCCCTAGGGACAGGTTTAACTATGGCTACACCTTC	CASSPRDRFNYGYTF
-	TRBV5-1	TRBJ2-7	-	TGCGCCAGCAGCTTGGGCAATACTAGCCCCGGCAACGAGCAGTACTTC	CASSLGNTSPGNEQYF
-	TRBV7-6	TRBJ2-5	TRBD1	TGTGCCAGCAGCTCCGACAGGGGAGAGACCCAGTACTTC	CASSSDRGETQYF
few	TRBV30	TRBJ2-6	TRBD1	TGTGCCTGGAGTCTGGACAGGGATTTCTCTGGGGCCAACGTCCTGACTTTC	CAWSLDRDFSGANVLTF
-	TRBV28	TRBJ2-7	TRBD1	TGTGCCAGCAGTTTAGGACAGGGGGACGAGCAGTACTTC	CASSLGQGDEQYF
few	TRBV7-2	TRBJ2-5	-	TGTGCCAGCAGCTTAATCTCGGAGACCCAGTACTTC	CASSLISETQYF
-	TRBV25-1	TRBJ1-1	TRBD1	TGTGCCAGCATCGGACAGGGGAGCACTGAAGCTTTCTTT	CASIGQGSTEAFF
-	TRBV11-2	TRBJ2-2	-	TGTGCCAGCAGCCCGAGGGTAGCGAACACCGGGGAGCTGTTTTTT	CASSPRVANTGELFF